This TCR beta chain came from a study of cytomegalovirus exposure and HLA in healthy donors. Study overall: Genotyping showed 75% to 90% of roughly 400 donors falling in the Caucasian-associated ancestry cluster.

The PCR ran on 60 Vbeta and 13 Jbeta primers. Original processing methods: Counted up in a later analysis, unique TCR beta chains came to some 75 million, with around 9.9 million shared. The protocol was immunoSEQ multiplex PCR, while the TCRdb copy is restricted to in-frame clones and leaves out a portion. Clone size and V and J calls were adopted from that table, with D and trimming inferred from the DNA. The repertoire holds 150,000 to 200,000 clones, with about 80% as singletons. Study-wide points: In an earlier analysis, about 87% or about 30%: the productive usage of most TCR beta V segments.

CDR1 MNHEY and CDR2 SVGAGI come from the germline V gene. Trimming left V 5 bases short and J 0 bases short, with 14 bases between. The CDR3 has 15 residues. Regarding this clone: Its antigen is still unknown.

The origin of this receptor is a female donor in good health and CMV-seronegative. This chain links TRBV6-5 with TRBJ2-7, with TRBD2 as a possible D gene (5 bases). Sample: PBMCs. Here the CDR3 reads CASSTLRVPSYEQYF. The CDR3 DNA sequence: TGTGCCAGCAGTACGTTGAGGGTGCCCTCCTACGAGCAGTACTTC.